This is a list of T cell receptor beta chains from one sample in a study of CD8 T cells in Susac syndrome. TCRdb analysed the immunoSEQ multiplex PCR reads with MiXCR anew, one entry per CDR3 protein. The repertoire has roughly 190,000 distinct CDR3 sequences, 91% of them found once; the top ten carry approximately 0.09%. The sequencing sample was made of CD4+ T cells from PBMCs. The receptors were gathered from a human donor with Susac syndrome. Each CDR3 is given with its conserved first and last residue. A D gene is named only where the DNA matches it firmly. The size entry is marked missing in some rows and otherwise reads once, few, many or a size class.

D gene,clone size,J gene,V gene,CDR3 DNA,CDR3 protein
-,-,TRBJ2-7,TRBV2,TGTGCCAGCACAGGAACAGCTCCCCACGAGCAGTACTTC,CASTGTAPHEQYF
TRBD1,-,TRBJ2-7,TRBV7-9,TGTGCCAGCAGCGCTGACCCGGGACAGGGATCCTACGAGCAGTACTTC,CASSADPGQGSYEQYF
-,once,TRBJ2-2,TRBV20-1,TGCAGTGCTGGGCGGGAAACGAACACCGGGGAGCTGTTTTTT,CSAGRETNTGELFF
-,-,TRBJ1-2,TRBV20-1,TGCAGTGCTCCAGCAGGGGCCTATGGCTACACCTTC,CSAPAGAYGYTF
TRBD2,-,TRBJ2-1,TRBV9,TGTGCCAGCAGCGTCACTAGCGGGGGGCATCACAATGAGCAGTTCTTC,CASSVTSGGHHNEQFF
-,-,TRBJ1-1,TRBV5-6,TGTGCCAGCAGTCCGCGCCAAGACAGCGCTGAAGCTTTCTTT,CASSPRQDSAEAFF
TRBD2,-,TRBJ2-1,TRBV5-1,TGCGCCAGCACCCCGACTAGCGGGGCCTACAATGAGCAGTTCTTC,CASTPTSGAYNEQFF
-,-,TRBJ1-2,TRBV29-1,TGCAGCGTTGGGACGGGAACCGGCTATGGCTACACCTTC,CSVGTGTGYGYTF
-,-,TRBJ2-5,TRBV30,TGTGCCTGGACAGCAGCCTCAACAGAGACCCAGTACTTC,CAWTAASTETQYF
TRBD1,-,TRBJ2-7,TRBV5-4,TGTGCCAGCAGCCATGATCCGGGACAGGGATTCTACGAGCAGTACTTC,CASSHDPGQGFYEQYF
-,once,TRBJ1-5,TRBV28,TGTGCCAGCAGTTCCCCCGGGGAGGTGGGCAATCAGCCCCAGCATTTT,CASSSPGEVGNQPQHF
-,-,TRBJ2-5,TRBV20-1,TGCAGTGCTAGAGTCAGTGGAGAGACCCAGTACTTC,CSARVSGETQYF
-,-,TRBJ2-7,TRBV20-1,TGCAGTGCTAGACGGGACCACGAGCAGTACTTC,CSARRDHEQYF
-,-,TRBJ2-1,TRBV20-1,TGCAGTGCTAGAGATATCGGGGGAAGGTTTTCCTACAATGAGCAGTTCTTC,CSARDIGGRFSYNEQFF
-,-,TRBJ1-5,TRBV6-2/TRBV6-3,TGTGCCAGCAGCCGGGGGGAGTATAGCAATCAGCCCCAGCATTTT,CASSRGEYSNQPQHF
TRBD2,-,TRBJ2-5,TRBV20-1,TGCAGTGCTAGAAGGCTAGCGGGGGGTCAAGAGACCCAGTACTTC,CSARRLAGGQETQYF
TRBD1,-,TRBJ2-2,TRBV4-2,TGTGCCAGCAGCCAAGGGACAGGGGCTTCCACCGGGGAGCTGTTTTTT,CASSQGTGASTGELFF
TRBD1,-,TRBJ1-5,TRBV20-1,TGCAGTGCTTACCGACAGGGGGCTAGCAATCAGCCCCAGCATTTT,CSAYRQGASNQPQHF
-,-,TRBJ1-1,TRBV12-3/TRBV12-4,TGTGCCAGCAGTTTAAGAGCAGGGCTGAACACTGAAGCTTTCTTT,CASSLRAGLNTEAFF
TRBD1,once,TRBJ1-1,TRBV12-3/TRBV12-4,TGTGCCAGCAGTCCGGGACAGGGCCGAAACACTGAAGCTTTCTTT,CASSPGQGRNTEAFF
TRBD1,-,TRBJ1-1,TRBV28,TGTGCCAGCAGCGAACCGGGACAGGGGGGTGGCACTGAAGCTTTCTTT,CASSEPGQGGGTEAFF
-,-,TRBJ1-1,TRBV7-9,TGTGCCAGCCTCTTAGTCAAGAACACTGAAGCTTTCTTT,CASLLVKNTEAFF
TRBD2,-,TRBJ2-7,TRBV28,TGTGCCAGCAGTTTAATTCTTAACAACGTTCTAGCGGGAGCGGGCGAGCAGTACTTC,CASSLILNNVLAGAGEQYF
-,-,TRBJ2-7,TRBV18,TGTGCCAGCTCACCAAGCAGGGATGACTACGAGCAGTACTTC,CASSPSRDDYEQYF
TRBD1,once,TRBJ2-7,TRBV16,TGTGCCAGCAGCCAACTTCGGGGACAGGGGAGTTACGAGCAGTACTTC,CASSQLRGQGSYEQYF